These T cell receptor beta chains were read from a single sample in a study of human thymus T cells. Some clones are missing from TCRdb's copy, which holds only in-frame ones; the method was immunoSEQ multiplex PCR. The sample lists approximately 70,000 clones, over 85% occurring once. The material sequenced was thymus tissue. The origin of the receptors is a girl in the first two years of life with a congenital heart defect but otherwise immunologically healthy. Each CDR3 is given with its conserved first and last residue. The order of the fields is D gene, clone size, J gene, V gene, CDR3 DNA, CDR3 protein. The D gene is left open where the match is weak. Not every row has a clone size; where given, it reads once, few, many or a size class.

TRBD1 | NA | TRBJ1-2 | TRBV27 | TGTGCCAGCAGTGATAAAGTGGACAGGGGCCCCGTCGGGGATGGTGGCTACACCTTC | CASSDKVDRGPVGDGGYTF
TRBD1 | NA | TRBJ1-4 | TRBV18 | TGTGCCAGCTCCCCGAGGAGGGGACAGCCTAATGAAAAACTGTTTTTT | CASSPRRGQPNEKLFF
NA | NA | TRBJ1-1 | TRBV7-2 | TGTGCCAGCAGCCTAGACGGTGAAGCTTTCTTT | CASSLDGEAFF
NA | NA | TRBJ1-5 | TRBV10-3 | TGTGCCATTGGGACCAAAGGTGGCAATCAGCCCCAGCATTTT | CAIGTKGGNQPQHF
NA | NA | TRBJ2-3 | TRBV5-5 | TGTGCCAGCAGCTCAAGCACAGATACGCAGTATTTT | CASSSSTDTQYF
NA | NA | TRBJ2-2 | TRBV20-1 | TGCAGTGCCCTTAACACCGGGGAGCTGTTTTTT | CSALNTGELFF
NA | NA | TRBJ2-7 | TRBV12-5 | TGTGCTAGCGATGGACCGGGGAGCTCCTACGAGCAGTACTTC | CASDGPGSSYEQYF
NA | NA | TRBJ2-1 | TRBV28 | TGTGCCAGCCGGGGTGCCGGGGCAAACAATGAGCAGTTCTTC | CASRGAGANNEQFF
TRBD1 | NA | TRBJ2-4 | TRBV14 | TGTGCCAGCAGCCCCGGGACAGGCCCGGCCAAAAACATTCAGTACTTC | CASSPGTGPAKNIQYF
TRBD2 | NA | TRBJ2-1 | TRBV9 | TGTGCCAGCAGCGTAGCTTCGTTGGGCTTACAGTTAGCGGGAGGGAACAATGAGCAGTTCTTC | CASSVASLGLQLAGGNNEQFF
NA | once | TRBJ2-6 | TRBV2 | TGTGCCAGCTACACAGGAACTGGGGCCAACGTCCTGACTTTC | CASYTGTGANVLTF
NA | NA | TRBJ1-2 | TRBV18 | TGTGCCAGCTCACCCTCAAACAGGACCTACACCAACTATGGCTACACCTTC | CASSPSNRTYTNYGYTF
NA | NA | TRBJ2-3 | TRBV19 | TGTGCCAGTGGGGATATGCAGGGGAATCTTGCCGGAGATACGCAGTATTTT | CASGDMQGNLAGDTQYF
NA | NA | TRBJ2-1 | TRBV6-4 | TGTGCCAGCAGCGGTGGGGCGGCCTACAATGAGCAGTTCTTC | CASSGGAAYNEQFF
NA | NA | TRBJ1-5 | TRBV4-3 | TGCGCCAGCAGCCAAGAATATGGCAGGATGAGTCAGCCCCAGCATTTT | CASSQEYGRMSQPQHF
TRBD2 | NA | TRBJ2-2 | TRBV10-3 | TGTGCCATCAAGGTAGCAGCGGGAGGGCCAGTGAGGACCGGGGAGCTGTTTTTT | CAIKVAAGGPVRTGELFF
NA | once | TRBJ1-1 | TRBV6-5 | TGTGCCAGCAGCCGTGGGGGGGCCTCTGAAGCTTTCTTT | CASSRGGASEAFF